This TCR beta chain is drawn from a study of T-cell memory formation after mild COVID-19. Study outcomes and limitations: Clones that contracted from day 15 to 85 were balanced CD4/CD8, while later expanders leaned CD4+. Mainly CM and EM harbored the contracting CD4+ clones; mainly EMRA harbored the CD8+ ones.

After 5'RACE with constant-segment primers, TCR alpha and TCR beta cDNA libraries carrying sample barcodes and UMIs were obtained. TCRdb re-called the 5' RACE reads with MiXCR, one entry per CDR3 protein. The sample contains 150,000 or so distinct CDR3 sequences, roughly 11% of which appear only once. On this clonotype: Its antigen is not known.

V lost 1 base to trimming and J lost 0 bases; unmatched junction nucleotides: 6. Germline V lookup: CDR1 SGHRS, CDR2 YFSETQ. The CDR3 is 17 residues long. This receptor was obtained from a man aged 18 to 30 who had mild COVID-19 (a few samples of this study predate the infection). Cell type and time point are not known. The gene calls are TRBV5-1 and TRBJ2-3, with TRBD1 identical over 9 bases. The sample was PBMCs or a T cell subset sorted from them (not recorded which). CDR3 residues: CASSLTRTGASTDTQYF. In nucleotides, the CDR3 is TGCGCCAGCAGCTTGACGCGGACAGGGGCCAGCACAGATACGCAGTATTTT.